The 3 T cell receptor beta chains reported below all come from one sample, sequenced in a study of CD8 T cells in Susac syndrome. Random hexamers primed reverse transcription of about 0.45 to 1 ug RNA. TCRdb reanalysed the immunoSEQ multiplex PCR reads using MiXCR and keeps one entry per CDR3 protein. The table has about 180,000 distinct CDR3 sequences, nearly 97% seen once. The sample taken for sequencing was CD4+ T cells from PBMCs. The receptors shown here come from a human donor with multiple sclerosis.

The chain links TRBV20-1 to TRBJ2-7; perhaps TRBD2 as D (5 bases). CDR3 length: 12 residues. Germline V gene data show CDR1 as DFQATT and CDR2 as SNEGSKA (reference sequence). Trimming removed 6 bases from V and 4 bases from J, with 13 bases in between. The CDR3 loop is CSAWRLSYEQYF. The CDR3 region has the DNA TGCAGTGCCTGGAGGCTTTCTTACGAGCAGTACTTC.

V gene TRBV20-1 combines with J gene TRBJ1-2, with TRBD1 matching 9 bases. The CDR3 is made up of 13 amino acids. Germline V gives CDR1 DFQATT, CDR2 SNEGSKA (reference sequence). The V segment lost 1 base and the J segment 6 bases; nucleotides outside the gene matches: 3. The DNA of the CDR3 is TGCAGTGCTAGAGCCCGGACAGGGGATGGCTACACCTTC. It translates to CSARARTGDGYTF.

The V call is TRBV4-1, the J call TRBJ2-2; no definite D call. The CDR3 is made up of 15 amino acids. Germline V gene lookup returns CDR1 MGHRA and CDR2 YSYEKL. V lost 1 base, J lost 1 base, and 7 bases lay in between. CDR3 in DNA: TGCGCCAGCAGCCAAGTTTTCGAGAACACCGGGGAGCTGTTTTTT. Translation: CASSQVFENTGELFF.